Below, 18 T cell receptor beta chains from the same sample are listed, as sequenced in a study of naive and memory T cell subsets. An equimolar mix of two oligonucleotides served as the beta constant-region primer for TRBC1 and TRBC2. TCRdb re-called the UMI-ligation and nested PCR reads with MiXCR, one entry per CDR3 protein. The table lists 84,000 or so distinct CDR3 sequences, around 7% of them singletons. Sequenced material: central memory CD4+ T cells from blood. The receptor source for this set is a human donor in good health.

The sample holds many counts of this clonotype. V gene TRBV2 combines with J gene TRBJ1-5; 9 bases agree with TRBD1. Germline V lookup: CDR1 SNHLY, CDR2 FYNNEI. This CDR3 is built from 14 residues. V lost 6 bases and J lost 1; bases outside the gene matches: 1. The CDR3 nucleotides read TGTGCCAGCAGGGACAGGGGAAGCAATCAGCCCCAGCATTTT. This codes for CASRDRGSNQPQHF.

This clonotype appeared many times. V usage is TRBV7-8 and J usage is TRBJ1-5; D is unclear. V lost 5 bases to trimming and J lost 0 bases, with 17 bases between them. Germline V gene data show CDR1 as SGHVS and CDR2 as FQNEAQ. The CDR3 runs to 17 residues. CDR3 region: CASSLSGQQHSNQPQHF. CDR3 nucleotide sequence: TGTGCCAGCAGCCTATCTGGGCAGCAACATAGCAATCAGCCCCAGCATTTT.

This clonotype was seen a handful of times. The genes are TRBV11-1 and TRBJ1-1, with 7 positions matching TRBD1. J lost 9 bases, V lost 3 bases, and 7 bases had no gene match. Per the germline V gene, CDR1 is SGHAT and CDR2 is FQDESV (reference sequence). The CDR3 covers 13 residues. This CDR3 is CASSFEQGTKAFF. The DNA of the CDR3 is TGTGCCAGCAGCTTCGAACAGGGGACCAAAGCTTTCTTT.

This clonotype was seen many times. The chain uses TRBV12-3 or TRBV12-4 and TRBJ1-2; no clear D. The CDR3 spans 15 residues. The V end lost 5 bases, the J end lost 3 bases, and 16 bases lay between the germline ends. In nucleotides, the CDR3 is TGTGCCAGCAGTCTCGTCTTTATGGGCTACTATGGCTACACCTTC. Its protein product is CASSLVFMGYYGYTF.

This clonotype was detected many times. This rearrangement joins TRBV29-1 to TRBJ1-2; TRBD1 matches 8 bases. This CDR3 has 12 residues. The V gene's germline CDR1 is SQVTM and CDR2 ANQGSEA. Trimming at V came to 7 bases and at J to 6 bases, leaving 7 bases not matched to a gene. The CDR3 protein is CSARTGLDGYTF. Here the CDR3 DNA reads TGCAGCGCCAGGACAGGGTTAGATGGCTACACCTTC.

The chain uses TRBV7-9 and TRBJ1-4; 7 bases map to TRBD1. CDR3 length: 15 residues. Trimming at V came to 4 bases and at J to 4 bases, leaving 6 bases not matched to a gene. The V gene's germline CDR1 is SEHNR and CDR2 FQNEAQ (reference sequence). The CDR3 sequence: CASSSGGTGNEKLFF. The CDR3 DNA follows: TGTGCCAGCAGCTCAGGGGGAACGGGTAATGAAAAACTGTTTTTT.

The chain carries TRBV7-3 and TRBJ2-5; TRBD2 agrees at 7 bases. V trimming: 1 base; J trimming: 4 bases; junction bases outside the gene matches: 9. The CDR3 consists of 16 residues. CDR1 and CDR2 (germline): SGHTA, FQGTGA. CDR3 region: CASSLMGSSGGETQYF. The CDR3 DNA sequence: TGTGCCAGCAGCTTAATGGGGTCCTCGGGGGGAGAGACCCAGTACTTC.

This clonotype was observed a few times. The chain has TRBV7-9 and TRBJ2-1; D remains unclear. The germline V and J ends were trimmed by 5 bases and 10 bases, with 9 bases remaining between them. Germline CDR1 is SEHNR and CDR2 is FQNEAQ (reference sequence). The CDR3 totals 11 residues. The CDR3 protein is CASSPRTEQFF. DNA for the CDR3: TGTGCCAGCAGCCCACGGACGGAGCAGTTCTTC.

The chain recombines TRBV12-3 or TRBV12-4 with TRBJ1-5, with unresolved D. This CDR3 spans 16 amino acids. Trimming removed 2 bases from V and 9 bases from J, with 20 bases in between. The CDR3 nucleotides are TGTGCCAGCAGTTTAACGGCTATGGCCGTCCCTGGGCCCCAGCATTTT. It yields the protein CASSLTAMAVPGPQHF.

The V call is TRBV20-1, the J call TRBJ2-3; 9 bases align to TRBD2. Losses at the gene ends were 0 bases for V and 3 bases for J; bases not matched to a gene: 10. CDR1 is DFQATT, CDR2 SNEGSKA, per germline (reference sequence). This CDR3 contains 17 residues. CDR3 sequence (DNA): TGCAGTGCTAGAGATCGCATGACTAGCGGACTGACAGATACGCAGTATTTT. Its translation is CSARDRMTSGLTDTQYF.

The chain employs TRBV20-1 and TRBJ2-1, with D perhaps matching TRBD2 (5 bases). This CDR3 is 14 amino acids long. V lost 7 bases, J lost 0 bases, and 13 bases lay in between. Germline lookup yields CDR1 DFQATT and CDR2 SNEGSKA (reference sequence). The CDR3, as DNA: TGCAGTGGGTTAGCGATGAGCTCCTACAATGAGCAGTTCTTC. Its translation: CSGLAMSSYNEQFF.

Ten or more counts support this clonotype. The V call is TRBV20-1, the J call TRBJ1-4; D is perhaps TRBD1 (6 bases). From germline, CDR1 is DFQATT and CDR2 SNEGSKA (reference sequence). V gave up 5 bases and J gave up 5 bases, with 12 bases separating them. The CDR3 has 13 residues. CDR3 loop: CSALRQANEKLFF. The CDR3 coding sequence is TGCAGTGCTCTCCGACAGGCGAATGAAAAACTGTTTTTT.

This clonotype has a count of ten or more. The gene calls are TRBV20-1 and TRBJ1-6, with 9 bases identical to TRBD1. Germline CDR1 is DFQATT and CDR2 is SNEGSKA (reference sequence). V gave up 6 bases and J gave up 0 bases; unmatched junction bases: 9. This CDR3 is built from 17 residues. The CDR3 nucleotides are TGCAGTGCCCTTGGGACAGGGCGTAGCTCCTATAATTCACCCCTCCACTTT. Its translation is CSALGTGRSSYNSPLHF.

This clonotype was seen at least ten times. The chain links TRBV12-3 or TRBV12-4 to TRBJ1-3, with 7 positions matching TRBD1. The CDR3 is made up of 15 amino acids. V was clipped by 4 bases and J by 0 bases; unmatched bases: 3. CDR3 in amino acids: CASSYTGVSGNTIYF. CDR3 DNA sequence: TGTGCCAGCAGTTATACAGGGGTCTCTGGAAACACCATATATTTT.

This clonotype was recorded at least ten times. The V and J genes are TRBV6-6 and TRBJ2-5; 7 nucleotides agree with TRBD1. Germline V gives CDR1 MNHNY, CDR2 SVGAGI (reference sequence). J was trimmed by 5 bases and V by 3 bases; bases with no gene match: 6. CDR3 size: 14 residues. This CDR3 reads CASSYPGGLETQYF. In DNA, the CDR3 is TGTGCCAGCAGTTATCCAGGGGGTTTGGAGACCCAGTACTTC.

This clonotype was picked up many times. The chain recombines TRBV12-3 or TRBV12-4 with TRBJ1-6; TRBD1 matches 7 bases. The CDR3 spans 14 residues. Trimming took 3 bases from V and 9 from J; bases not matched to a gene: 5. DNA for the CDR3: TGTGCCAGCAGTTTGACAGGGATAGGTTCACCCCTCCACTTT. Translating it yields CASSLTGIGSPLHF.

The sample holds many counts of this clonotype. The chain employs TRBV14 and TRBJ1-1; D is unclear. The germline gives CDR1 SGHDN, CDR2 FVKESK. This CDR3 region has 15 residues. V dropped 9 bases and J dropped 4 bases, with 21 bases sitting between them. CDR3 nucleotide sequence: TGTGCCAGTGTTAAAGCTGGGGTTGTGTTCACTGAAGCTTTCTTT. Amino acids: CASVKAGVVFTEAFF.

In DNA, the CDR3 is TGTGCCAGCAGCCCCCGGGACAGGGTAGATACGCAGTATTTT. It specifies CASSPRDRVDTQYF. The genes are TRBV7-2 and TRBJ2-3; 9 bases are a match to TRBD1. The CDR3 spans 14 residues. V trimming: 5 bases; J trimming: 5 bases; junction bases outside the gene matches: 5. Germline CDR1 SGHTA, CDR2 FQGNSA.